What follows are 5 T cell receptor beta chains derived from one specimen sequenced in a study of blood T cell repertoires in COVID-19. The table came from immunoSEQ multiplex PCR; TCRdb's copy has only in-frame clones and leaves some out. The table records hundreds of thousands of clones, 80% to 90% of them present only once. Input material: PBMCs or T cells enriched from blood (not recorded which). The receptors come from a man aged 30-40 years who had recovered from COVID-19.

V usage is TRBV7-9 and J usage is TRBJ2-3; TRBD2 matches 15 bases. The germline CDR1 and CDR2 sequences are SEHNR and FQNEAQ (reference sequence). The CDR3 has 17 residues. Trimming cost V 5 bases and J 7 bases; bases outside gene matches: 10. As DNA, the CDR3 is TGTGCCAGCAGCCCTGGACTAGCGGGAGGGCATACGAATACGCAGTATTTT. It is translated as CASSPGLAGGHTNTQYF.

The chain couples TRBV12-5 to TRBJ2-7; D remains ambiguous. Trimming left V 7 bases short and J 1 base short, with 14 bases between. The CDR3 sequence is 14 residues long. Germline V CDR1 and CDR2: LGHNT, FRNRAP. This CDR3 reads CASAPFGNSYEQYF. For the CDR3, the DNA is TGTGCTAGTGCTCCCTTTGGCAATTCCTACGAGCAGTACTTC.

The chain recombines TRBV10-3 with TRBJ1-4; 8 bases align to TRBD1. Germline CDR1 and CDR2: ENHRY and SYGVKD. The CDR3 is 14 residues long. V gave up 3 bases and J gave up 7 bases; unmatched junction bases: 4. The CDR3 loop is CAISDGGTGEKLFF. DNA for the CDR3: TGTGCCATCAGTGATGGGGGGACAGGTGAAAAACTGTTTTTT.

V gene TRBV28 combines with J gene TRBJ2-7, with TRBD2 identical over 10 bases. V trimming: 6 bases; J trimming: 4 bases; junction bases outside the gene matches: 9. The germline V gene encodes CDR1 MDHEN and CDR2 SYDVKM. The CDR3 extends over 15 amino acids. CDR3 amino acids: CASSTSGGASYEQYF. In DNA form, the CDR3 reads TGTGCCAGCAGCACGAGCGGGGGGGCGAGTTACGAGCAGTACTTC.

The rearrangement uses TRBV18 and TRBJ1-6; 7 nucleotides match TRBD1. CDR3 length: 16 residues. J gave up 5 bases and V 2 bases, and 6 bases lay outside the gene matches. Germline V gene sequence: CDR1 KGHSH, CDR2 LQKENI. The CDR3 region is CASSPNSGTDNSPLHF. The DNA for the CDR3 is TGTGCCAGCTCACCAAACTCCGGGACAGATAATTCACCCCTCCACTTT.